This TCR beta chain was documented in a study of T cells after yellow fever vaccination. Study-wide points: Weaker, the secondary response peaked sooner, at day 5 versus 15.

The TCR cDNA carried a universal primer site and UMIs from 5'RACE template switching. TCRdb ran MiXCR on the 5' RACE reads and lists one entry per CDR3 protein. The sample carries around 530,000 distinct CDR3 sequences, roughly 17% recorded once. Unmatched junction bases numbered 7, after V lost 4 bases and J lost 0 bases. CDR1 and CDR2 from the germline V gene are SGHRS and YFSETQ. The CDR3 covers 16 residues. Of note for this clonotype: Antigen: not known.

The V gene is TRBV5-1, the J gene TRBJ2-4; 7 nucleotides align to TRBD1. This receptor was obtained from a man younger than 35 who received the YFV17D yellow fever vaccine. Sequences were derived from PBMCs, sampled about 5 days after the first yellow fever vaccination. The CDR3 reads CASSERQGLAKNIQYF. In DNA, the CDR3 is TGCGCCAGCAGCGAGAGACAGGGCTTAGCCAAAAACATTCAGTACTTC. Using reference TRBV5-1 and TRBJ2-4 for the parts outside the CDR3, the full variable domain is KAGVTQTPRYLIKTRGQQVTLSCSPISGHRSVSWYQQTPGQGLQFLFEYFSETQRNKGNFPGRFSGRQFSNSRSEMNVSTLELGDSALYLCASSERQGLAKNIQYFGAGTRLSVL.